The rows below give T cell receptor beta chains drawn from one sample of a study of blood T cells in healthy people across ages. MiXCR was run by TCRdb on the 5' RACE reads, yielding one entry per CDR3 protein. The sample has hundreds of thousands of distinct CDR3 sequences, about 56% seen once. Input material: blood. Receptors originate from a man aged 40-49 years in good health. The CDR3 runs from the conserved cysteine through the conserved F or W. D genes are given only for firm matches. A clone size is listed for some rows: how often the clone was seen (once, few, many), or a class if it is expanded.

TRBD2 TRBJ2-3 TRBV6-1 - TGTGCCAGCAGCCTCCGACTAGCGGGGGGACCTTTCGGTACGCAGTATTTT CASSLRLAGGPFGTQYF
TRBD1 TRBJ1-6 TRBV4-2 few TGTGCCAGCAGCCAACCTGATGTACAGGGGGCAACCCTCCACTTT CASSQPDVQGATLHF
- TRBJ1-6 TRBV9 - TGTGCCAGCAGCGTAGACCTAGAAACAGATTCACCCCTCCACTTT CASSVDLETDSPLHF
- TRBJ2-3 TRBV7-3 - TGTGCCAGCAGCTTGGACATGGAGGGGGATACGCAGTATTTT CASSLDMEGDTQYF
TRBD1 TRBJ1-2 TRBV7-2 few TGTGCCAGCAGCGAACAGGGGGACGCTCTCTATGGCTACACCTTC CASSEQGDALYGYTF
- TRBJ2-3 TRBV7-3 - TGTGCCAGCAGCTCCGACCTGAGCACAGATACGCAGTATTTT CASSSDLSTDTQYF
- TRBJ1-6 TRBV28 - TGTGCCAGCAGTTTAAGTGGGGGGCCGGGATCACCCCTCCACTTT CASSLSGGPGSPLHF
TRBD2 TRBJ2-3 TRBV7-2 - TGTGCCAGCAGCTTAGTCCTAGCGGGAGGCAGCACAGATACGCAGTATTTT CASSLVLAGGSTDTQYF
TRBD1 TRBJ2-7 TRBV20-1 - TGCAGTGCCACGGACAGGGCCTACGAGCAGTACTTC CSATDRAYEQYF
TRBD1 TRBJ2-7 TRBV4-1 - TGCGCCAGCGGTCAGGGGGTATTTTACGAGCAGTACTTC CASGQGVFYEQYF
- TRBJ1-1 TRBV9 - TGTGCCAGCAGCGGAGCAGGTACCCCTGAAGCTTTCTTT CASSGAGTPEAFF
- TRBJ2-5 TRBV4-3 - TGCGCCAGCAGCCAAGATCTCGGGCAGGGCGGGACCCAGTACTTC CASSQDLGQGGTQYF
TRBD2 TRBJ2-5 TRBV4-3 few TGCGCCAGCAGCCAAGAAGAAGCGGGAATAGGAGAGACCCAGTACTTC CASSQEEAGIGETQYF
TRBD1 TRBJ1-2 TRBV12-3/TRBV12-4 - TGTGCCAGCAGCGCATCTCAGCCGGGGACAGGGGGCTCTGGCTACACCTTC CASSASQPGTGGSGYTF
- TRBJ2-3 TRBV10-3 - TGTGCCACCCACGTCGGGGGCATAGAGACAGATACGCAGTATTTT CATHVGGIETDTQYF
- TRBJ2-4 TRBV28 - TGTGCCAGCAGTTTTTGGGGGGCAACGGAGAAAAACAATCAGTACTTC CASSFWGATEKNNQYF
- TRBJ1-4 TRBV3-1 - TGTGCCAGCAGCCAGTCCGACGGGAGAACTAATGAAAAACTGTTTTTT CASSQSDGRTNEKLFF
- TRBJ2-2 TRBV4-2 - TGTGCCAGCAGCCAAGAGATCACCGGGGAGCTGTTTTTT CASSQEITGELFF
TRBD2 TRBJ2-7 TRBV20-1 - TGCAGTGCTAGTCCTAGCGGGAGATACGAGCAGTACTTC CSASPSGRYEQYF
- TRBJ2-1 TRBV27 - TGTGCCAGCAGTTTAACTACAAGCAATGAGCAGTTCTTC CASSLTTSNEQFF
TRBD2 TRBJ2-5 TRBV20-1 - TGCAGTGCTTTACTCCGGGAGGGGGTAGGAGGGGCCCAGTACTTC CSALLREGVGGAQYF
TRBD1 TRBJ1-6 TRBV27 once TGTGCCACAACAACGACAGGGCGGCTACCGCATGCACCCCTCCACTTT CATTTTGRLPHAPLHF
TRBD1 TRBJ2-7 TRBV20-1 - TGCAGTGCCCGGGGAGGACAGGGGGTTTACGAGCAGTACTTC CSARGGQGVYEQYF
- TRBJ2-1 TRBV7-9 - TGTGCCAGCACCACCCTGGGCCATGAGCAGTTCTTC CASTTLGHEQFF
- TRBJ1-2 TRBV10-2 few TGCGCCAGCAGTGAAGGTGAGGGAACTAACTATGGCTACACCTTC CASSEGEGTNYGYTF
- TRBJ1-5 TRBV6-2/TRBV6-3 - TGTGCCACCCATCGACCTAATCAGCCCCAGCATTTT CATHRPNQPQHF
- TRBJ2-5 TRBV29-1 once TGCAGCGTGGGGGGACAACCCGAGACCCAGTACTTC CSVGGQPETQYF
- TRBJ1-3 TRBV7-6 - TGTGCCAGCAGCTTTGGCACAGGGAGGTTATCTGGAAACACCATATATTTT CASSFGTGRLSGNTIYF
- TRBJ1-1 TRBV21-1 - TGTGCCAGTAGGGGGGCACCCGCCCTTCTGAACACTGAAGCTTTCTTT CASRGAPALLNTEAFF
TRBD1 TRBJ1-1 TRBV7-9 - TGTGCCAGCAGCTTGGACAGGGTTGTAACTGAAGCTTTCTTT CASSLDRVVTEAFF
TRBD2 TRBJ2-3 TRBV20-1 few TGCAGTGCCGAGCGGGGGAGCACAGATACGCAGTATTTT CSAERGSTDTQYF
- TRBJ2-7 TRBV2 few TGTGCCAGCAGTGGCGATCGGGTCGGCTCAAAGCAGTACTTC CASSGDRVGSKQYF
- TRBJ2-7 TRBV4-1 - TGCGCCAGCAGCCACACGGGAGTAGCCTCCTACGAGCAGTACTTC CASSHTGVASYEQYF
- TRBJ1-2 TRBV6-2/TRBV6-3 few TGTGCCAGCAGTTACTCAGTCGTCGGGAGAGGGGATGGCTACACCTTC CASSYSVVGRGDGYTF
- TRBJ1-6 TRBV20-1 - TGCAGTGCTAGCACTCAGAAGAGCTCCTATAATTCACCCCTCCACTTT CSASTQKSSYNSPLHF
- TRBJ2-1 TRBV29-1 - TGCAGCGTTGACGGCCGAGACTCCTACAATGAGCAGTTCTTC CSVDGRDSYNEQFF
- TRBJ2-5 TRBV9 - TGTGCCAGCAGCGCCCGGGCGATTGACAATGAGCAGTACTTC CASSARAIDNEQYF
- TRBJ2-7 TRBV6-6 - TGTGCCAGCAGCTACCCCCCCAGGGTCTCCTACAATGAGCAGTACTTC CASSYPPRVSYNEQYF
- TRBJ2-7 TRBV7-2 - TGTGCCAGCAGCTTAAGTGTCAACTCCTACGAGCAGTACTTC CASSLSVNSYEQYF
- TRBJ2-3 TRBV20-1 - TGCAGTGCTCCCGGCACTACTGGAGATACGCAGTATTTT CSAPGTTGDTQYF
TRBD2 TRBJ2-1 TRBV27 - TGTGCCAGCACACCTTGGGAGGGAGGGCACAATGAGCAGTTCTTC CASTPWEGGHNEQFF
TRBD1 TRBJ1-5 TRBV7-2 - TGTGCCAGCAGCGTCTGGACAGGGAGCAGTCAGCCCCAGCATTTT CASSVWTGSSQPQHF